The 31 T cell receptor beta chains below all came from one sample that was sequenced in a study of cytomegalovirus exposure and HLA in healthy donors. Generated by immunoSEQ multiplex PCR, the TCRdb table keeps only in-frame clones and is missing some. Of 120,000 or so clones listed, approximately 90% were seen once; the top ten hold 1.4%. Sequenced: PBMCs. Every receptor here comes from a woman aged 25-40 years in good health and CMV-seropositive.

The gene calls are TRBV9 and TRBJ2-1; TRBD2 matches at 8 bases. The junction had 5 bases not matched to a gene; V was cut back by 0 bases and J by 6 bases. The length of the CDR3 is 15 residues. The germline V gene encodes CDR1 SGDLS and CDR2 YYNGEE. The CDR3 nucleotides are TGTGCCAGCAGCGTAGGAGCGGGAGTATCCAATGAGCAGTTCTTC. This codes for CASSVGAGVSNEQFF.

CDR3 region: CASSKAVNPSRDEQYF. The CDR3 DNA follows: TGTGCCAGCAGCAAAGCAGTAAACCCTTCCAGGGACGAGCAGTACTTC. The chain combines TRBV21-1 with TRBJ2-7; the D segment call TRBD1 is taken from the table without a DNA check. TRBV21-1 is an annotated pseudogene. The CDR3 extends over 16 amino acids.

This sequence joins TRBV4-1 and TRBJ2-3; no clear D gene. V was shortened by 4 bases and J by 0 bases, with 17 bases between the two germline ends. CDR1 is MGHRA, CDR2 YSYEKL, per germline. This CDR3 has 17 amino acids. The CDR3 DNA sequence: TGCGCCAGCAGCCCCCACCCTATCGAGCTTAGCACAGATACGCAGTATTTT. This encodes CASSPHPIELSTDTQYF.

The V call is TRBV4-3, the J call TRBJ2-7, with D possibly being TRBD1 (5 bases). This CDR3 contains 15 residues. Germline-derived CDR1 and CDR2 are LGHNA and YSLEER. The V end was cut by 0 bases, the J end by 4 bases, with 13 bases between. DNA of the CDR3: TGCGCCAGCAGCCAAGATACCAGGGTGGGATACGAGCAGTACTTC. Encoded protein: CASSQDTRVGYEQYF.

This clone was recorded only once. The J gene is TRBJ2-7, the V gene TRBV29-1, with unresolved D. The CDR3 is 13 residues long. Trimming removed 7 bases from V and 3 bases from J, with 16 bases in between. Germline V lookup: CDR1 SQVTM, CDR2 ANQGSEA. The CDR3 is CSAKAGTFYEQYF. The CDR3 DNA is TGCAGCGCCAAAGCAGGTACTTTCTACGAGCAGTACTTC.

The gene calls are TRBV6-5 and TRBJ1-1; D remains ambiguous. Germline CDR1 is MNHEY and CDR2 is SVGAGI. V was clipped by 5 bases and J by 1 base, with 11 bases between them. The CDR3 consists of 14 residues. DNA for the CDR3: TGTGCCAGCAGTGCCTCTCTAGGGAACACTGAAGCTTTCTTT. Translating gives CASSASLGNTEAFF.

This chain uses TRBV30 with TRBJ2-6; no clear D. V was cut by 6 bases and J by 2 bases, with 8 bases left in between. Germline CDR1 is GTSNPN and CDR2 is SVGIG (reference sequence). The CDR3 is made up of 13 amino acids. CDR3 sequence (DNA): TGTGCCTGTGGCAAAGCTGGGGCCAACGTCCTGACTTTC. Translated: CACGKAGANVLTF.

The chain couples TRBV7-9 to TRBJ2-5, with 7 bases aligning to TRBD1. This CDR3 comprises 16 residues. The ends lost 5 bases at V and 4 bases at J; junction bases unmatched: 13. Germline V gene sequence: CDR1 SEHNR, CDR2 FQNEAQ (reference sequence). The CDR3: CASSINTGARRETQYF. Written as DNA, the CDR3 is TGTGCCAGCAGCATAAACACAGGGGCACGTCGAGAGACCCAGTACTTC. The full variable domain, completed using reference TRBV7-9 and TRBJ2-5, is DTGVSQNPRHKITKRGQNVTFRCDPISEHNRLYWYRQTLGQGPEFLTYFQNEAQLEKSRLLSDRFSAERPKGSFSTLEIQRTEQGDSAMYLCASSINTGARRETQYFGPGTRLLVL.

CDR3 in amino acids: CASSALGASNSPLHF. Written as DNA, the CDR3 is TGTGCCAGCAGCGCCCTAGGGGCCTCAAATTCACCCCTCCACTTT. The chain joins TRBV9 to TRBJ1-6; possible D gene TRBD1, 5 bases. V lost 3 bases and J 7 bases, leaving 14 bases between the germline ends. Germline values: CDR1 SGDLS, CDR2 YYNGEE. This CDR3 is built from 15 residues.

This chain uses TRBV5-1 with TRBJ2-1; TRBD2 aligns across 7 bases. The V segment lost 6 bases and the J segment 4 bases; nucleotides outside the gene matches: 7. The CDR3 runs 14 residues. Germline V CDR1 and CDR2: SGHRS, YFSETQ. The CDR3 loop reads CASTHGLVYNEQFF. The CDR3 DNA follows: TGCGCCAGCACCCATGGACTAGTGTACAATGAGCAGTTCTTC.

V usage is TRBV19 and J usage is TRBJ2-3, with D uncertain. Germline V gene data show CDR1 as LNHDA and CDR2 as SQIVND (reference sequence). Trimming left V 4 bases short and J 2 bases short, with 7 bases between. The CDR3 has 13 amino acids. This CDR3 reads CASSNRNTDTQYF. CDR3 DNA: TGTGCCAGTAGTAATAGAAACACAGATACGCAGTATTTT.

The chain is built from TRBV7-2 and TRBJ1-6; no clear D. Trimming cost V 5 bases and J 2 bases, with 13 bases left between them. Per germline, CDR1 SGHTA and CDR2 FQGNSA. This CDR3 region has 16 residues. The CDR3 DNA sequence: TGTGCCAGCAGCCCGCGAAACCCAACCTATAATTCACCCCTCCACTTT. Protein sequence: CASSPRNPTYNSPLHF.

The gene calls are TRBV7-2 and TRBJ1-3, with D possibly being TRBD1 (6 bases). V lost 1 base and J 2 bases, leaving 12 bases between the germline ends. Germline loops: CDR1 SGHTA, CDR2 FQGNSA. The CDR3 has 16 residues. The CDR3 sequence: CASSLVTTGPGNTIYF. The DNA of the CDR3 is TGTGCCAGCAGCTTAGTAACCACAGGGCCTGGAAACACCATATATTTT.

The V call is TRBV7-6, the J call TRBJ2-1, with D tentatively TRBD2 (5 bases). Germline CDR1 and CDR2: SGHVS and FNYEAQ. V was clipped by 5 bases and J by 0 bases, with 11 bases between them. This CDR3 has 15 amino acids. CDR3 sequence reads: CASSRSASSYNEQFF. The CDR3, as DNA: TGTGCCAGCAGCCGTAGCGCCAGCTCCTACAATGAGCAGTTCTTC.

This clone was detected once. The chain employs TRBV27 and TRBJ1-5, with no clear D. The CDR3 has 14 residues. Germline CDR1 MNHEY, CDR2 SMNVEV (reference sequence). V was clipped by 5 bases and J by 3 bases, with 11 bases between them. CDR3 coding DNA: TGTGCCAGCAGTCTCCGACACTTCAATCAGCCCCAGCATTTT. It yields the protein CASSLRHFNQPQHF.

The V gene is TRBV29-1, the J gene TRBJ2-1, with 12 bases aligning to TRBD2. The CDR3 sequence is 16 residues long. V lost 4 bases and J lost 8; bases outside the gene matches: 12. Germline V gene lookup returns CDR1 SQVTM and CDR2 ANQGSEA. The CDR3 DNA is TGCAGCGTTGCTTTTACCTGGACTAGCGGGATAGATGAGCAGTTCTTC. This sequence encodes CSVAFTWTSGIDEQFF.

This clone was picked up one time. The J gene is TRBJ2-1, the V gene TRBV11-3; 11 nucleotides match TRBD2. Trimming at V came to 5 bases and at J to 9 bases, leaving 6 bases not matched to a gene. This CDR3 spans 14 amino acids. Germline assignment: CDR1 SGHNT and CDR2 YENEEA. CDR3 coding DNA: TGTGCCAGCAGCCTTAGCGGGAGGGCGGTTGAGCAGTTCTTC. Its protein is CASSLSGRAVEQFF. Full variable domain (remainder filled in from reference TRBV11-3 and TRBJ2-1): EAGVVQSPRYKIIEKKQPVAFWCNPISGHNTLYWYLQNLGQGPELLIRYENEEAVDDSQLPKDRFSAERLKGVDSTLKIQPAELGDSAVYLCASSLSGRAVEQFFGPGTRLTVL.

This sequence joins TRBV10-3 and TRBJ2-1; 8 bases agree with TRBD1. The CDR3 is made up of 14 amino acids. The V gene's germline CDR1 is ENHRY and CDR2 SYGVKD. V was pared by 6 bases and J by 7 bases, with 8 bases of the junction left unmatched. The CDR3 region has the DNA TGTGCCATCAGCGAAGGACAGGGTGGAAATGAGCAGTTCTTC. Translation: CAISEGQGGNEQFF.

This rearrangement joins TRBV21-1 to TRBJ2-7; the table names TRBD2, a call not compared with the DNA. TRBV21-1 is reported as a pseudogene. The CDR3 length is 11 residues. The CDR3 loop reads CASASPYEQYF. The CDR3 nucleotides are TGTGCCAGCGCGTCGCCCTACGAGCAGTACTTC.

This clone was observed a handful of times. The chain joins TRBV14 to TRBJ2-2; possibly TRBD1 for D (6 bases). The CDR3 extends over 15 amino acids. The V and J ends lost 0 bases and 1 base respectively, with 6 bases between them. The V gene's germline CDR1 is SGHDN and CDR2 FVKESK. CDR3 sequence (DNA): TGTGCCAGCAGCCAAGACAGGGGGAACACCGGGGAGCTGTTTTTT. Protein product: CASSQDRGNTGELFF.

The chain joins TRBV10-3 to TRBJ2-1; D remains unclear. Deletions cut 0 bases from V and 6 bases from J, with 9 bases between. This CDR3 is built from 14 residues. The V gene's germline CDR1 is ENHRY and CDR2 SYGVKD. The CDR3 here is CAISESPFSNEQFF. The CDR3 region has the DNA TGTGCCATCAGTGAGTCACCCTTCAGCAATGAGCAGTTCTTC.

This chain uses TRBV5-1 with TRBJ2-3; the match to TRBD2 covers 8 bases. Germline-derived CDR1 and CDR2 are SGHRS and YFSETQ. CDR3 size: 15 residues. Trimming at V came to 1 base and at J to 6 bases, leaving 7 bases not matched to a gene. In nucleotides, the CDR3 is TGCGCCAGCAGCTTGACGGGAGGGCCCGACGATACGCAGTATTTT. Its translation: CASSLTGGPDDTQYF.

V usage is TRBV19 and J usage is TRBJ2-3, with 9 positions matching TRBD2. The CDR3 covers 14 residues. The germline V gene has CDR1 LNHDA and CDR2 SQIVND (reference sequence). Trimming at V came to 7 bases and at J to 3 bases, leaving 5 bases not matched to a gene. The CDR3 sequence: CASKGGRGTDTQYF. The CDR3 coding sequence is TGTGCCAGTAAGGGCGGGAGGGGAACAGATACGCAGTATTTT.

The chain uses TRBV7-9 and TRBJ2-5, with D possibly TRBD2 on 6 matching bases. This CDR3 comprises 13 residues. Trimming shortened V by 2 bases and J by 5 bases, and 9 bases separated the two germline ends. Germline V gene data show CDR1 as SEHNR and CDR2 as FQNEAQ (reference sequence). CDR3 region: CASSLNSGETQYF. Here the CDR3 DNA reads TGTGCCAGCAGCTTAAACAGCGGGGAGACCCAGTACTTC.

The J gene is TRBJ2-7, the V gene TRBV30, with D possibly TRBD1 on 6 matching bases. The CDR3 sequence is 12 residues long. The germline V gene encodes CDR1 GTSNPN and CDR2 SVGIG (reference sequence). V lost 6 bases and J 2 bases, leaving 11 bases between the germline ends. The CDR3 here is CACDRQTYEQYF. Here the CDR3 DNA reads TGTGCCTGCGACAGGCAGACCTACGAGCAGTACTTC.

The chain has TRBV6-5 and TRBJ1-4; D is perhaps TRBD1 (5 bases). There are 14 residues in the CDR3. Germline lookup yields CDR1 MNHEY and CDR2 SVGAGI. Trimming removed 6 bases from V and 3 bases from J, with 11 bases in between. CDR3 sequence (DNA): TGTGCCAGCAGGCCAGGGTCAGCTAATGAAAAACTGTTTTTT. It specifies CASRPGSANEKLFF.

The V call is TRBV6-5, the J call TRBJ1-1; 8 positions agree with TRBD1. V trimming: 5 bases; J trimming: 1 base; junction bases outside the gene matches: 3. This CDR3 has 14 residues. Per germline, CDR1 MNHEY and CDR2 SVGAGI. CDR3 loop: CASSPGTGNTEAFF. The DNA for the CDR3 is TGTGCCAGCAGTCCCGGGACAGGGAACACTGAAGCTTTCTTT.

The chain links TRBV30 to TRBJ1-5, with 10 nucleotides matching TRBD1. V lost 0 bases and J lost 7; bases outside the gene matches: 0. The CDR3 loop spans 13 amino acids. Looked up from germline, CDR1 is GTSNPN and CDR2 is SVGIG (reference sequence). The CDR3 protein is CAWSVDRGQPQHF. In DNA, the CDR3 is TGTGCCTGGAGTGTGGACAGGGGGCAGCCCCAGCATTTT.

The rearrangement uses TRBV7-2 and TRBJ2-7, with 9 positions matching TRBD1. The V and J ends lost 5 bases and 4 bases, in that order; junction bases with no gene match: 9. CDR3 length equals 15 residues. CDR1 and CDR2 from the germline V gene are SGHTA and FQGNSA. CDR3 in DNA: TGTGCCAGCAGCACGAGACAGGGGGATGGATACGAGCAGTACTTC. Protein product: CASSTRQGDGYEQYF.

The J gene is TRBJ2-7, the V gene TRBV5-1; maybe TRBD1 (5 bases). Trimming removed 5 bases at V and 3 bases at J, with 12 bases between. Germline V gene data show CDR1 as SGHRS and CDR2 as YFSETQ. This CDR3 region has 13 residues. The CDR3 spells CASRPFDSYEQYF. In DNA form, the CDR3 reads TGCGCCAGCAGGCCCTTCGACAGCTACGAGCAGTACTTC.

This chain links TRBV7-3 with TRBJ1-3; the match to TRBD1 covers 9 bases. This CDR3 region has 16 residues. After removal of 5 bases from V and 0 bases from J, the junction contained 5 bases not matched to a gene. Looked up from germline, CDR1 is SGHTA and CDR2 is FQGTGA. The CDR3 loop is CASSVYRGPSGNTIYF. CDR3 bases: TGTGCCAGCAGCGTTTACAGGGGGCCCTCTGGAAACACCATATATTTT. The full variable domain, rest sourced from reference TRBV7-3 and TRBJ1-3, is GAGVSQTPSNKVTEKGKYVELRCDPISGHTALYWYRQSLGQGPEFLIYFQGTGAADDSGLPNDRFFAVRPEGSVSTLKIQRTERGDSAVYLCASSVYRGPSGNTIYFGEGSWLTVV.